The next 15 T cell receptor beta chains were all read from a single sample in a study of T-cell reconstitution after alpha-beta-depleted transplantation in children. Preparation of the TCRbeta library involved a method that used unique molecular identifiers. TCRdb reprocessed the PCR reads via MiXCR and lists one record per CDR3 protein. The sample includes a few hundred thousand distinct CDR3 sequences, around 10% seen only once; the top ten take approximately 7%. Sequencing was performed on PBMCs, taken before TCRalphabeta/CD19-depleted stem cell transplant. These receptor sequences come from a boy under three years old with acute myeloid leukemia, due to receive a stem cell transplant.

This clonotype was counted ten times or more. The chain has TRBV5-6 and TRBJ2-7, with 10 bases that match TRBD1. The J segment lost 5 bases and the V segment lost 5 bases, leaving 16 bases of the junction unmatched. CDR3 size: 17 residues. Germline V gene lookup returns CDR1 SGHDT and CDR2 YYEEEE. The chain's CDR3 is CASRLKRIRDRGDEQYF. CDR3 nucleotide sequence: TGTGCCAGCAGACTAAAAAGAATACGGGACAGGGGTGACGAGCAGTACTTC.

The genes are TRBV5-1 and TRBJ1-3, with 9 bases lining up with TRBD1. The ends lost 2 bases at V and 0 bases at J; junction bases unmatched: 6. The germline V gene encodes CDR1 SGHRS and CDR2 YFSETQ. The CDR3 extends over 17 amino acids. This CDR3 is CASSFNTGGYSGNTIYF. In DNA, the CDR3 is TGCGCCAGCAGCTTTAATACAGGGGGCTACTCTGGAAACACCATATATTTT.

This clonotype was counted many times. The chain carries TRBV6-6 and TRBJ1-1; unclear D gene. V shed 6 bases and J shed 3 bases, with 11 bases lying between them. CDR3 length equals 13 residues. CDR1 is MNHNY and CDR2 is SVGAGI in the germline V gene (reference sequence). For the CDR3, the DNA is TGTGCCAGCAGAAACGTACGAGACACTGAAGCTTTCTTT. As protein: CASRNVRDTEAFF.

V and J are TRBV12-3 or TRBV12-4 and TRBJ2-6; D gene unclear. The length of the CDR3 is 16 residues. V was clipped by 5 bases and J by 0 bases, with 11 bases between them. CDR3 region: CASSLRSFSGANVLTF. DNA for the CDR3: TGTGCCAGCAGTCTTAGAAGCTTCTCTGGGGCCAACGTCCTGACTTTC.

This chain links TRBV27 with TRBJ2-7; D is possibly TRBD1 (5 bases). Deletions cut 3 bases from V and 5 bases from J, with 8 bases between. This CDR3 is built from 12 residues. From germline, CDR1 is MNHEY and CDR2 SMNVEV (reference sequence). The chain's CDR3 is CASSFKGNEQYF. The CDR3 coding sequence is TGTGCCAGCAGTTTCAAGGGGAACGAGCAGTACTTC.

This clonotype was seen many times. The chain has TRBV24-1 and TRBJ2-2; TRBD2 agrees at 16 bases. Germline V lookup: CDR1 KGHDR, CDR2 SFDVKD. The CDR3 consists of 19 residues. V gave up 7 bases and J gave up 4 bases; unmatched junction bases: 11. CDR3 sequence reads: CATSPPGLAGGPTTGELFF. Here the CDR3 DNA reads TGTGCCACCAGCCCCCCGGGACTAGCGGGAGGGCCGACCACCGGGGAGCTGTTTTTT.

The gene calls are TRBV5-1 and TRBJ2-5; a possible D gene is TRBD2 (7 bases). Trimming pared 7 bases from V and 5 bases from J, leaving 21 bases between. Germline CDR1 SGHRS, CDR2 YFSETQ. The CDR3 is 15 residues long. In DNA form, the CDR3 reads TGCGCCAGCGTACGGGGGGCCCCTTTTGAGGAGACCCAGTACTTC. Its protein is CASVRGAPFEETQYF.

V and J are TRBV28 and TRBJ2-7; TRBD2 aligns across 8 bases. Germline CDR1 MDHEN, CDR2 SYDVKM. V gave up 5 bases and J gave up 3 bases; unmatched junction bases: 9. The CDR3 sequence is 15 residues long. The CDR3 protein is CASSPLGSGDYEQYF. The CDR3 DNA sequence: TGTGCCAGCAGTCCTTTGGGTAGCGGGGACTACGAGCAGTACTTC.

This clonotype was seen many times. V and J are TRBV6-5 and TRBJ2-6; no firm D call. The V gene lost 2 bases and the J gene lost 0 bases, with 8 bases spanning the gap. This CDR3 is built from 16 residues. The germline V gene has CDR1 MNHEY and CDR2 SVGAGI. The DNA for the CDR3 is TGTGCCAGCAGTTACACTCCGCGCTCTGGGGCCAACGTCCTGACTTTC. Its protein product is CASSYTPRSGANVLTF.

The V call is TRBV4-3, the J call TRBJ1-1; D unresolved. Looked up from germline, CDR1 is LGHNA and CDR2 is YSLEER. Trimming took 0 bases from V and 5 from J, leaving 10 bases between them. This CDR3 comprises 14 residues. The CDR3 sequence: CASSQERGWTEAFF. The CDR3 DNA is TGCGCCAGCAGCCAAGAAAGAGGGTGGACTGAAGCTTTCTTT.

The sample holds many counts of this clonotype. The V gene is TRBV29-1, the J gene TRBJ1-2; D is ambiguous. Germline V gene sequence: CDR1 SQVTM, CDR2 ANQGSEA. The CDR3 consists of 11 residues. V was pared by 3 bases and J by 0 bases, with 2 bases between. CDR3 in amino acids: CSVDTNYGYTF. The CDR3 DNA is TGCAGCGTTGACACTAACTATGGCTACACCTTC.

The table lists this clonotype with many counts. The chain links TRBV20-1 to TRBJ2-5; 8 bases map to TRBD2. The germline V gene has CDR1 DFQATT and CDR2 SNEGSKA (reference sequence). Trimming at V came to 2 bases and at J to 5 bases, leaving 4 bases not matched to a gene. The CDR3 is 13 residues long. CDR3 sequence: CSARSGGRETQYF. The CDR3 region has the DNA TGCAGTGCTAGAAGCGGGGGCAGGGAGACCCAGTACTTC.

This clonotype was counted between two and nine times. This chain joins TRBV20-1 and TRBJ1-2, with D uncertain. Germline V CDR1 and CDR2: DFQATT, SNEGSKA (reference sequence). This CDR3 is 13 amino acids long. V was trimmed by 0 bases and J by 1 base, leaving 6 bases between them. CDR3 in amino acids: CSARDQVNYGYTF. CDR3 coding DNA: TGCAGTGCTAGAGATCAGGTTAACTATGGCTACACCTTC.

This clonotype was detected only a few times. The rearrangement uses TRBV28 and TRBJ2-5; 8 bases match TRBD1. With V trimmed by 6 bases and J by 5 bases, 8 bases remained unmatched. The CDR3 runs to 14 residues. Germline lookup yields CDR1 MDHEN and CDR2 SYDVKM. DNA for the CDR3: TGTGCCAGCAGGCCGACAGGGGAGTGGGAGACCCAGTACTTC. Encoded protein: CASRPTGEWETQYF.

This clonotype was observed many times. This chain connects TRBV12-3 or TRBV12-4 to TRBJ2-1, with 7 bases that match TRBD2. The length of the CDR3 is 15 residues. The junction had 14 bases not matched to a gene; V was cut back by 7 bases and J by 8 bases. CDR3 in amino acids: CASILRESGMDEQFF. The CDR3 nucleotides read TGTGCCAGCATCTTACGGGAAAGCGGGATGGATGAGCAGTTCTTC.